The source of this TCR beta chain is a study of identical twins. Study-wide findings and caveats: Cross-sectional statistical analysis, not tracking of the same donors, underpinned the conclusions.

Germline values: CDR1 DFQATT, CDR2 SNEGSKA (reference sequence). The CDR3 totals 16 residues. V trimming: 0 bases; J trimming: 7 bases; junction bases outside the gene matches: 8. cDNA carried unique molecular identifiers, and a universal primer site was added by template switching. TCRdb re-called the 5' RACE reads through MiXCR, storing one row per CDR3 protein. The table records about 1.7 million distinct CDR3 sequences, about 32% of them present only once. A word on this clonotype: What it binds is not known.

V is TRBV20-1 and J is TRBJ2-4, with 11 bases fitting TRBD2. Sequencing was done on a sample of cord blood. The clonotype comes from a newborn girl in good health. CDR3 sequence reads: CSARDVVAGGRNIQYF. The CDR3, as DNA: TGCAGTGCTAGAGATGTGGTAGCGGGGGGGCGGAACATTCAGTACTTC.